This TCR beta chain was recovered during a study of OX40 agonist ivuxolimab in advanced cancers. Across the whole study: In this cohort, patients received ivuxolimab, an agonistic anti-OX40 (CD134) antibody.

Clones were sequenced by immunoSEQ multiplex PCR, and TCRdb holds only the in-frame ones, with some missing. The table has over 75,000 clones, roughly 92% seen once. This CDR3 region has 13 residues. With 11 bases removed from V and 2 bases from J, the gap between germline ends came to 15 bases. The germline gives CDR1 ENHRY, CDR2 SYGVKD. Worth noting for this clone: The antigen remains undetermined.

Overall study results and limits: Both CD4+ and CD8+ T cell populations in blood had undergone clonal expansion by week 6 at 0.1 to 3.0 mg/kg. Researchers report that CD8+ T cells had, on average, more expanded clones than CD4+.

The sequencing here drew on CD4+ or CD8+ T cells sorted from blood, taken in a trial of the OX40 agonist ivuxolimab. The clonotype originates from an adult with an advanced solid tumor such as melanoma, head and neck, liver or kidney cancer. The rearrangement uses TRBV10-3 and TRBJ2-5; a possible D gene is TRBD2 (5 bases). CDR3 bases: TGTGCCGTGACGCCGGGGATGCAAGAGACCCAGTACTTC. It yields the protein CAVTPGMQETQYF.